This TCR beta chain is from a study of a mutant IDH1 vaccine in newly diagnosed glioma. Study summary: Vaccination began 4-6 weeks post radiotherapy alone, or with temozolomide cycles. Former treatment meant radiotherapy, temozolomide, or both; the majority had gotten both.

This clone rates as medium-sized. Its matching antigen is unknown. The data were produced by immunoSEQ multiplex PCR, yet TCRdb's version contains in-frame clones alone and is incomplete. The table shows 50,000 to 70,000 clones, with roughly 71% occurring only once. This CDR3 contains 13 residues. Deletions cut 3 bases from V and 1 base from J, with 6 bases between. Per germline, CDR1 SNHLY and CDR2 FYNNEI. The time point was: week 35, safety follow-up. Doses of 300 ug of mutant IDH1 20-mer peptide were given with topical imiquimod. Study outcomes and limitations: There seemed to be no relation between pseudoprogression and changes in top peripheral T cell clonotypes. The occurrence of vaccine-induced immune responses was seen in 93.3% of patients.

The chain recombines TRBV2 with TRBJ1-2; D ambiguous. The clonotype originates from a man aged 50 to 59 with glioma. The input for sequencing was PBMCs, taken from a glioma patient whose treatment included an IDH1 peptide vaccine. CDR3 residues: CASSELLNYGYTF. For the CDR3, the DNA is TGTGCCAGCAGTGAGCTGCTTAACTATGGCTACACCTTC.